These 24 T cell receptor beta chains were all obtained from the same sample, sequenced in a study of shared clonotypes between healthy human individuals (TCRdb year 2020). Libraries were built with the immunoSEQ multiplex PCR assay. The clones in this table, taken by TCRdb from immuneACCESS, are in-frame only. Not every clone is retained; where verified, under half of the shortfall comes from an unresolved V gene, and the cause of the rest is unknown. Across this sample there are more than 1,200,000 clones, with less than 99% seen only once. Clones ranked in the top ten supply 0.36% of the sample. The specimen was naive CD4+ T cells sorted from blood. The cell subset or site label, read with the paper, signifies: CD45RA+ positively selected. The receptors here all came from a man aged 30 to 45 in good health.

The chain joins TRBV28 to TRBJ1-1; tentative D call: TRBD1 (5 bases). Per germline, CDR1 MDHEN and CDR2 SYDVKM. The CDR3 is 13 residues long. Deletions cut 6 bases from V and 8 bases from J, with 16 bases between. The CDR3 DNA follows: TGTGCCAGCAGCCCAGGGACGGGCTGGGAAGCTTTCTTT. This encodes CASSPGTGWEAFF.

On this clone itself: The same CDR3 can be traced to other DNA sequences in this sample. The V and J genes are TRBV27 and TRBJ2-5; unclear D gene. The CDR3 covers 13 residues. V lost 0 bases to trimming and J lost 2 bases, with 4 bases between them. Germline V gives CDR1 MNHEY, CDR2 SMNVEV (reference sequence). The CDR3 nucleotides read TGTGCCAGCAGTTTATCGGGGCAAGAGACCCAGTACTTC. Protein product: CASSLSGQETQYF.

Of note for this clone: At one end the junction does not follow the germline gene, possibly because of a read error. The chain carries TRBV7-7 and TRBJ2-7; weak D call: TRBD2 (6 bases). The germline V gene has CDR1 SSHAT and CDR2 FNYEAQ (reference sequence). The CDR3 extends over 14 amino acids. CDR3 bases: TGTGCTAGCAGCCGGGACTCCTACTCCTACGAGCAGTACTTC. Protein sequence: CASSRDSYSYEQYF.

For this clone: The junction departs from germline at one end; a sequencing error may be responsible. The chain uses TRBV7-7 and TRBJ2-3; D is ambiguous. Germline loops: CDR1 SSHAT, CDR2 FNYEAQ (reference sequence). This CDR3 has 13 amino acids. CDR3 in amino acids: CASSDTRSDTQYF. The CDR3 DNA follows: TGTGCTAGCAGCGACACCAGATCAGATACGCAGTATTTT. The whole variable domain, remainder taken from reference TRBV7-7 and TRBJ2-3, is GAGVSQSPRYKVTKRGQDVTLRCDPISSHATLYWYQQALGQGPEFLTYFNYEAQPDKSGLPSDRFSAERPEGSISTLTIQRTEQRDSAMYRCASSDTRSDTQYFGPGTRLTVL.

The chain joins TRBV19 to TRBJ2-7; 12 bases line up with TRBD2. The length of the CDR3 is 16 residues. Trimming took 10 bases from V and 3 from J; bases not matched to a gene: 13. Germline values: CDR1 LNHDA, CDR2 SQIVND (reference sequence). CDR3 nucleotide sequence: TGTGCCACAGGATCTAGCGGGAGGGCCTCGGGCTACGAGCAGTACTTC. The encoded protein is CATGSSGRASGYEQYF.

The chain couples TRBV7-9 to TRBJ2-1; 7 bases line up with TRBD2. Germline V gives CDR1 SEHNR, CDR2 FQNEAQ (reference sequence). V gave up 8 bases and J gave up 5 bases; unmatched junction bases: 9. The CDR3 is 14 amino acids. The CDR3 bases are TGTGCCAGCTCTCCTAGCGGAGTAAACAATGAGCAGTTCTTC. Protein sequence: CASSPSGVNNEQFF.

The CDR3 reads CASSPDDTDTQYF. The CDR3 bases are TGTGCCAGCTCACCCGACGACACAGATACGCAGTATTTT. The chain is built from TRBV18 and TRBJ2-3; no clear D. V was pared by 3 bases and J by 2 bases, with 6 bases between. Germline CDR1 and CDR2: KGHSH and LQKENI. The CDR3 has 13 residues.

The V call is TRBV10-1, the J call TRBJ2-3, with 9 nucleotides matching TRBD2. CDR3 size: 13 residues. CDR1 WNHNN and CDR2 SYGVQD come from the germline V gene (reference sequence). V shed 8 bases and J 5 bases; nucleotides not matched to a gene: 5. CDR3 residues: CASSPAGGDTQYF. DNA of the CDR3: TGCGCCAGCTCTCCAGCGGGAGGAGATACGCAGTATTTT.

The V call is TRBV6-1, the J call TRBJ1-2; D remains ambiguous. From germline, CDR1 is MNHNS and CDR2 SASEGT. The germline V and J ends were trimmed by 6 bases and 8 bases, with 19 bases remaining between them. The length of the CDR3 is 14 residues. CDR3 loop: CASSELGRVEGYTF. The CDR3 DNA reads as TGTGCCAGCAGCGAACTCGGGAGGGTGGAGGGCTACACCTTC.

Concerning this clone: Just one base apart from a much larger clone, this may be a read error. Other DNA sequences in the sample encode the same CDR3. The chain links TRBV5-6 to TRBJ2-3; D is unresolved. V was clipped by 2 bases and J by 2 bases, with 0 bases between them. CDR1 is SGHDT and CDR2 is YYEEEE in the germline V gene. This CDR3 is 11 amino acids long. The CDR3 DNA sequence: TGTGCCAGCAGCTTCACAGATACGCAGTATTTT. It translates to CASSFTDTQYF.

The chain joins TRBV5-1 to TRBJ2-5; 10 bases agree with TRBD2. CDR1 and CDR2 (germline): SGHRS, YFSETQ. V was clipped by 4 bases and J by 5 bases; unmatched bases: 5. The CDR3 spans 14 residues. The CDR3 reads CASSITSGVETQYF. In nucleotides, the CDR3 is TGCGCCAGCAGCATAACTAGCGGGGTCGAGACCCAGTACTTC.

The V call is TRBV7-2, the J call TRBJ2-7, with 10 positions matching TRBD2. CDR1 is SGHTA and CDR2 is FQGNSA in the germline V gene. This CDR3 contains 16 residues. The V and J ends lost 3 bases and 2 bases, in that order; junction bases with no gene match: 7. The CDR3 nucleotides are TGTGCCAGCAGCTTTCGAGCGGGAGGGCCCCCCTACGAGCAGTACTTC. Protein product: CASSFRAGGPPYEQYF.

The genes are TRBV18 and TRBJ2-3, with D tentatively TRBD1 or TRBD2 (5 bases each). The germline gives CDR1 KGHSH, CDR2 LQKENI. This CDR3 has 16 residues. Trimming removed 8 bases at V and 4 bases at J, with 22 bases between. CDR3 sequence reads: CASTSLGLGDPDTQYF. CDR3 sequence (DNA): TGTGCCAGCACCTCCCTTGGGCTAGGGGACCCAGATACGCAGTATTTT.

The chain has TRBV10-3 and TRBJ2-5, with D possibly matching TRBD2 (6 bases). This CDR3 spans 14 amino acids. The V and J ends lost 11 bases and 2 bases respectively, with 18 bases between them. Germline CDR1 ENHRY, CDR2 SYGVKD. CDR3 residues: CAVSQEGYQETQYF. The CDR3 DNA sequence: TGTGCCGTATCACAGGAGGGCTATCAAGAGACCCAGTACTTC.

The J gene is TRBJ1-2, the V gene TRBV18, with D maybe TRBD1 (6 bases). This CDR3 spans 17 amino acids. Deletions cut 0 bases from V and 4 bases from J, with 18 bases between. CDR1 is KGHSH and CDR2 is LQKENI in the germline V gene. This CDR3 reads CASSPPGTSDLFYGYTF. The CDR3 DNA reads TGTGCCAGCTCACCACCGGGGACATCGGATCTCTTCTATGGCTACACCTTC.

In this sample, this clone turned up once. V and J are TRBV10-3 and TRBJ2-3, with D tentatively TRBD2 (6 bases). V was trimmed by 3 bases and J by 0 bases, leaving 13 bases between them. Per the germline V gene, CDR1 is ENHRY and CDR2 is SYGVKD. The CDR3 sequence is 16 residues long. DNA of the CDR3: TGTGCCATCAGTGACCCCCGGAGGGACAGCACAGATACGCAGTATTTT. Amino acid sequence: CAISDPRRDSTDTQYF.

The rearrangement joins TRBV30 to TRBJ2-1; D gene unclear. This CDR3 region has 14 residues. Germline V gene data show CDR1 as GTSNPN and CDR2 as SVGIG (reference sequence). Trimming stripped 3 bases from V and 4 bases from J, with 13 bases between. CDR3 sequence reads: CAWREKIAYNEQFF. CDR3 nucleotides: TGTGCCTGGAGGGAGAAAATTGCATACAATGAGCAGTTCTTC.

This chain uses TRBV14 with TRBJ2-7, with D hard to call. The CDR3 runs 16 residues. The V gene's germline CDR1 is SGHDN and CDR2 FVKESK. Between the trimmed V and J ends, which lost 1 base and 0 bases, there was a span of 13 bases. The CDR3 coding sequence is TGTGCCAGCAGCCAAGGGTGGACCCTCAACTCCTACGAGCAGTACTTC. The encoded protein is CASSQGWTLNSYEQYF.

This chain joins TRBV7-6 and TRBJ2-7; D call uncertain. Trimming took off 5 bases at V and 2 bases at J, with 16 bases between the two ends. This CDR3 is built from 15 residues. CDR1 and CDR2 (germline): SGHVS, FNYEAQ. The CDR3 reads CASSRTDSSTYEQYF. CDR3 DNA: TGTGCCAGCAGCCGTACTGACTCCTCTACCTACGAGCAGTACTTC.

The J gene is TRBJ2-1, the V gene TRBV10-2, with unresolved D. In germline, CDR1 is WSHSY, CDR2 SAAADI. This CDR3 contains 12 residues. Trimming left V 0 bases short and J 7 bases short, with 4 bases between. The CDR3 loop reads CASSESNNEQFF. DNA for the CDR3: TGCGCCAGCAGTGAGTCGAATAATGAGCAGTTCTTC.

The J gene is TRBJ2-7, the V gene TRBV5-4, with D unclear. Between the trimmed V and J ends, which lost 0 bases and 5 bases, there was a span of 12 bases. The germline CDR1 and CDR2 sequences are SGHNT and YYREEE (reference sequence). The CDR3 contains 14 residues. CDR3 coding DNA: TGTGCCAGCAGCTTGGGGGTGGCATGGGACGAGCAGTACTTC. As protein: CASSLGVAWDEQYF.

This clone was seen just once. This chain links TRBV2 with TRBJ1-1; D remains ambiguous. V lost 3 bases and J 7 bases, leaving 6 bases between the germline ends. Germline lookup yields CDR1 SNHLY and CDR2 FYNNEI. The CDR3 is made up of 11 amino acids. The CDR3 loop is CASSDPIEAFF. For the CDR3, the DNA is TGTGCCAGCAGTGACCCGATTGAAGCTTTCTTT. The full variable domain, its missing parts supplied by reference TRBV2 and TRBJ1-1, is EPEVTQTPSHQVTQMGQEVILRCVPISNHLYFYWYRQILGQKVEFLVSFYNNEISEKSEIFDDQFSVERPDGSNFTLKIRSTKLEDSAMYFCASSDPIEAFFGQGTRLTVV.

The V and J genes are TRBV19 and TRBJ2-2; D gene uncertain. The V and J ends lost 5 bases and 10 bases respectively, with 17 bases between them. The CDR3 consists of 14 residues. Germline CDR1 reads LNHDA; CDR2 reads SQIVND (reference sequence). Here the CDR3 DNA reads TGTGCCAGTAGTCCGTCATCTGTGGGGTCGGAGCTGTTTTTT. It yields the protein CASSPSSVGSELFF.

The chain joins TRBV5-1 to TRBJ2-7, with 9 positions matching TRBD2. CDR3 size: 15 residues. The germline V gene has CDR1 SGHRS and CDR2 YFSETQ. V lost 5 bases and J lost 7; bases outside the gene matches: 13. The CDR3 reads CASSGVGLAPEEQYF. CDR3 sequence (DNA): TGCGCCAGCAGTGGGGTGGGACTAGCCCCAGAAGAGCAGTACTTC.